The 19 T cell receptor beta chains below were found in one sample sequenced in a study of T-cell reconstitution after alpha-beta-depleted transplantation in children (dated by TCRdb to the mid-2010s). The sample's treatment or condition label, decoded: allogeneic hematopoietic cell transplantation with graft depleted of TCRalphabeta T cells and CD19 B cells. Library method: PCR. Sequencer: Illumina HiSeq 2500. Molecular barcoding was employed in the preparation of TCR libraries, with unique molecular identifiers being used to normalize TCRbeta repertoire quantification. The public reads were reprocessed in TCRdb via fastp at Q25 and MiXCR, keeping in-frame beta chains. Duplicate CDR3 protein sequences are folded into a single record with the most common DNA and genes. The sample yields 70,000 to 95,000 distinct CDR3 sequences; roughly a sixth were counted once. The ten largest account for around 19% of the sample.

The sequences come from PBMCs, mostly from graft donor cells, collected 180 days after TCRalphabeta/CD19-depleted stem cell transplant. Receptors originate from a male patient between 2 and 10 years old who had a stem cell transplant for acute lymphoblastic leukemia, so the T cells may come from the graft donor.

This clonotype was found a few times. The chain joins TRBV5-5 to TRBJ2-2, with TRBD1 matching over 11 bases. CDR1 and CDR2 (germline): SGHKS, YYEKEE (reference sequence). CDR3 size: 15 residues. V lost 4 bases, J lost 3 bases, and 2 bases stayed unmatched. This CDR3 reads CASSAGQGDTGELFF. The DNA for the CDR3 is TGTGCCAGCAGCGCGGGACAGGGGGACACCGGGGAGCTGTTTTTT.

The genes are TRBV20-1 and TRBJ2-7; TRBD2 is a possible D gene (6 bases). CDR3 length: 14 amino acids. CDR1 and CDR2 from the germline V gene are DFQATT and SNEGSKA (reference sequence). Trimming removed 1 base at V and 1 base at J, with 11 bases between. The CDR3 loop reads CSARGEVDSYEQYF. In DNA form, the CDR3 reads TGCAGTGCTAGAGGGGAGGTTGATTCCTACGAGCAGTACTTC.

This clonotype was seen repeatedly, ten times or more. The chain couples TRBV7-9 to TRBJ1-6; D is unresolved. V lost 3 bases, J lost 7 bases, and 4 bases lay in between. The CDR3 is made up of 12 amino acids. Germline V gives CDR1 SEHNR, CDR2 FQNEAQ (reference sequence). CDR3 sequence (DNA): TGTGCCAGCAGCTTCTCAAATTCACCCCTCCACTTT. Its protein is CASSFSNSPLHF.

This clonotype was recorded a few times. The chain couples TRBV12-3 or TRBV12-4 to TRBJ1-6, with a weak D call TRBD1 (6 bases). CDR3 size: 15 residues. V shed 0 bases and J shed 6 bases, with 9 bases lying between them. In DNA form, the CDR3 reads TGTGCCAGCAGTTTAGCGGGGGCGGGTAATTCACCCCTCCACTTT. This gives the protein CASSLAGAGNSPLHF.

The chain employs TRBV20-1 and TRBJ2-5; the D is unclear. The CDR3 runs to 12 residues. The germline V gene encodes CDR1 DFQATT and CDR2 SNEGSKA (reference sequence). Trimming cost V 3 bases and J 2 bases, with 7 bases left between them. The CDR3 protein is CSASRPQETQYF. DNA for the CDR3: TGCAGTGCTAGTCGCCCACAAGAGACCCAGTACTTC.

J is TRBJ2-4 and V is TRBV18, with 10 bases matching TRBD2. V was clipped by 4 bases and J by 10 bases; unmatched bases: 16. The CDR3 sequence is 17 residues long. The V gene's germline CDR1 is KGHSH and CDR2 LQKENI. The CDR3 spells CASSQGLAASSQGIQYF. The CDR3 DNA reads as TGTGCCAGCTCACAAGGACTAGCGGCATCTAGCCAGGGGATTCAGTACTTC.

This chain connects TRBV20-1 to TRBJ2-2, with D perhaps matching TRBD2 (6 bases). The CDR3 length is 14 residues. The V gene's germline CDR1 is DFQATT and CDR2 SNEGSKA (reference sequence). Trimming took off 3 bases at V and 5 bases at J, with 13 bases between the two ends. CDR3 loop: CSARAGLETGELFF. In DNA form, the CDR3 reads TGCAGTGCTAGGGCGGGGTTAGAGACCGGGGAGCTGTTTTTT.

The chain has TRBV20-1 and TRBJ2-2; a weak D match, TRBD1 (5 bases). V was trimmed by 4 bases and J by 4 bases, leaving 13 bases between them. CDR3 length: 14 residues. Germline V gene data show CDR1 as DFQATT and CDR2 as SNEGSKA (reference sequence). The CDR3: CSAIFSQGTGELFF. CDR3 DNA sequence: TGCAGTGCTATCTTTAGTCAGGGCACCGGGGAGCTGTTTTTT.

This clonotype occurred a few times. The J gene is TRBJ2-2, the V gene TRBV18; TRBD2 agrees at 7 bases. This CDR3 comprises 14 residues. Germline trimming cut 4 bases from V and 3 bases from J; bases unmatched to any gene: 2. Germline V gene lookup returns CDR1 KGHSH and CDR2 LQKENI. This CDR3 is CASSRREDTGELFF. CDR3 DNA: TGTGCCAGCTCACGACGGGAGGACACCGGGGAGCTGTTTTTT.

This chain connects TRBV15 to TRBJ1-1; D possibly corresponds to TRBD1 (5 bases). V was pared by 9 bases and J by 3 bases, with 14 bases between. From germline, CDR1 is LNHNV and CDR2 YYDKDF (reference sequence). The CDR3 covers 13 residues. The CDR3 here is CATCRRGYTEAFF. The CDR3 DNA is TGTGCCACTTGTAGGAGGGGATACACTGAAGCTTTCTTT.

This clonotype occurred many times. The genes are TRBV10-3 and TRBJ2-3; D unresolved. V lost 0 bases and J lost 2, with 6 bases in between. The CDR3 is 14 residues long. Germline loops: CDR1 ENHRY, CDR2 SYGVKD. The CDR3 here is CAISESRSTDTQYF. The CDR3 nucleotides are TGTGCCATCAGTGAGTCACGGTCCACAGATACGCAGTATTTT.

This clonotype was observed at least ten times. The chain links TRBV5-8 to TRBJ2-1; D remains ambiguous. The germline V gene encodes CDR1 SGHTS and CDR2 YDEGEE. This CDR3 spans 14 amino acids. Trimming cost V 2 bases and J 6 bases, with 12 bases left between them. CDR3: CASSLLWVTNEQFF. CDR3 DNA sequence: TGTGCCAGCAGCTTACTTTGGGTCACCAATGAGCAGTTCTTC.

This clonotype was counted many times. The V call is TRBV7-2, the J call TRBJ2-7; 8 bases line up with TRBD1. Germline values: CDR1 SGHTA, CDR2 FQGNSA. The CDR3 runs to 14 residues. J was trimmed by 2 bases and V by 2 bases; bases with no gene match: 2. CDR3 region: CASSLSGQAYEQYF. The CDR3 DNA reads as TGTGCCAGCAGCTTATCGGGACAGGCCTACGAGCAGTACTTC. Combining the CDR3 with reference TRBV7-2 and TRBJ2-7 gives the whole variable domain GAGVSQSPSNKVTEKGKDVELRCDPISGHTALYWYRQSLGQGLEFLIYFQGNSAPDKSGLPSDRFSAERTGGSVSTLTIQRTQQEDSAVYLCASSLSGQAYEQYFGPGTRLTVT.

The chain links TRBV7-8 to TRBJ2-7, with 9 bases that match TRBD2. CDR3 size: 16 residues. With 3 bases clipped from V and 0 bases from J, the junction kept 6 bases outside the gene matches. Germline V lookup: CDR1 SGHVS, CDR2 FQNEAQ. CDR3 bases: TGTGCCAGCAGCTTGCTAGCGGGGTGGAGCTCCTACGAGCAGTACTTC. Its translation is CASSLLAGWSSYEQYF.

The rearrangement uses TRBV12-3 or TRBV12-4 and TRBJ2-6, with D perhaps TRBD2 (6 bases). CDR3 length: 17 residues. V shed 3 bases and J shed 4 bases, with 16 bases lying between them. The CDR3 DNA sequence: TGTGCCAGCAGTTTTGACGCAGGGAGGACGGGGGCCAACGTCCTGACTTTC. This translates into CASSFDAGRTGANVLTF.

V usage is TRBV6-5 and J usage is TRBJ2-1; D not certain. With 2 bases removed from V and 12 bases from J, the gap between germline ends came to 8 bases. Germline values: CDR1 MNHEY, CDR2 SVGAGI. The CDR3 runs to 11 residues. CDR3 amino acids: CASSYPPRQFF. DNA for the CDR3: TGTGCCAGCAGTTACCCGCCGAGGCAGTTCTTC.

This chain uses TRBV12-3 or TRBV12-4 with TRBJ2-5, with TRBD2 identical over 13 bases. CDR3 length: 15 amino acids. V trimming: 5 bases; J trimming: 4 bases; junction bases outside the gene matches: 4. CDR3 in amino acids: CASSVLAGGVETQYF. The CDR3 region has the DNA TGTGCCAGCAGTGTACTAGCGGGGGGGGTAGAGACCCAGTACTTC.

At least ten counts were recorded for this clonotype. Written as DNA, the CDR3 is TGCGCCAGCAGCTTGGGGACTAGTGGGAATGAGCAGTTCTTC. As protein: CASSLGTSGNEQFF. This chain links TRBV5-1 with TRBJ2-1; 7 nucleotides match TRBD2. CDR1 and CDR2 from the germline V gene are SGHRS and YFSETQ. The CDR3 contains 14 residues. Trimming removed 0 bases from V and 7 bases from J; junction bases left unmatched: 4.

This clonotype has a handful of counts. CDR3: CASPPNEKLFF. CDR3 DNA: TGCGCCAGCCCACCTAATGAAAAACTGTTTTTT. The V call is TRBV5-1, the J call TRBJ1-4; D uncertain. Trimming removed 7 bases from V and 3 bases from J, with 4 bases in between. Germline lookup yields CDR1 SGHRS and CDR2 YFSETQ. This CDR3 has 11 residues.